Below, 15 T cell receptor beta chains from the same sample are listed, as sequenced in a study of cytomegalovirus exposure and HLA in healthy donors. PCR employed 60 Vbeta and 13 Jbeta primers. Assay: immunoSEQ multiplex PCR; the TCRdb copy retains only in-frame clones and omits some. The repertoire includes about 180,000 clones, about three quarters of them detected once, and 4.5% to 6% sits in the top ten. The sequencing input was PBMCs. The receptors were sampled from a man in his forties or fifties in good health and CMV-seronegative.

This chain joins TRBV14 and TRBJ2-7; D uncertain. Germline loops: CDR1 SGHDN, CDR2 FVKESK. V was cut by 4 bases and J by 3 bases, with 4 bases left in between. This CDR3 is 11 amino acids long. The CDR3 sequence is CASSLSYEQYF. CDR3 nucleotides: TGTGCCAGCAGCCTTAGCTACGAGCAGTACTTC.

V and J are TRBV10-3 and TRBJ1-2; D is uncertain. V was pared by 1 base and J by 4 bases, with 13 bases between. The length of the CDR3 is 15 residues. Germline loops: CDR1 ENHRY, CDR2 SYGVKD. The CDR3 spells CAISEFDGDFYGYTF. CDR3 coding DNA: TGTGCCATCAGTGAGTTCGACGGGGATTTCTATGGCTACACCTTC.

CDR3 protein: CASSLVGAGGEAFF. In nucleotides, the CDR3 is TGTGCCAGCAGCCTGGTGGGAGCGGGGGGCGAGGCTTTCTTT. The chain employs TRBV14 and TRBJ1-1, with D possibly TRBD1 on 6 matching bases. The V gene lost 4 bases and the J gene lost 11 bases, with 20 bases spanning the gap. CDR1 is SGHDN, CDR2 FVKESK, per germline. The CDR3 contains 14 residues.

V is TRBV9 and J is TRBJ2-1, with 7 bases matching TRBD2. Germline trimming cut 0 bases from V and 2 bases from J; bases unmatched to any gene: 5. Germline V gives CDR1 SGDLS, CDR2 YYNGEE. This CDR3 is 16 amino acids long. CDR3 protein: CASSVDILAPYNEQFF. In DNA, the CDR3 is TGTGCCAGCAGCGTAGATATACTAGCGCCCTACAATGAGCAGTTCTTC. Drawing the rest from reference TRBV9 and TRBJ2-1, the complete variable domain is DSGVTQTPKHLITATGQRVTLRCSPRSGDLSVYWYQQSLDQGLQFLIQYYNGEERAKGNILERFSAQQFPDLHSELNLSSLELGDSALYFCASSVDILAPYNEQFFGPGTRLTVL.

The chain joins TRBV4-3 to TRBJ1-2; D unclear. Looked up from germline, CDR1 is LGHNA and CDR2 is YSLEER. The CDR3 is made up of 15 amino acids. The V end lost 4 bases, the J end lost 7 bases, and 19 bases lay between the germline ends. The CDR3 region is CASSLGRGQTSGYTF. The DNA of the CDR3 is TGCGCCAGCAGCCTCGGGAGAGGGCAGACTAGTGGCTACACCTTC.

The J gene is TRBJ2-7, the V gene TRBV5-1; no clear D gene. Germline CDR1 and CDR2: SGHRS and YFSETQ. V was pared by 4 bases and J by 7 bases, with 15 bases between. The CDR3 covers 13 residues. The DNA for the CDR3 is TGCGCCAGCAGCCCCGCCGAGCTGCGTGAGCAGTACTTC. Translated, it gives CASSPAELREQYF.

The chain carries TRBV5-1 and TRBJ2-4; 9 positions match TRBD1. This CDR3 is built from 14 residues. Germline-derived CDR1 and CDR2 are SGHRS and YFSETQ. The V segment lost 2 bases and the J segment 5 bases; nucleotides outside the gene matches: 2. CDR3 nucleotides: TGCGCCAGCAGCTTCGGGACAGGGCAAAACATTCAGTACTTC. Translating it yields CASSFGTGQNIQYF.

This clone has a handful of counts. This chain joins TRBV4-3 and TRBJ1-2; D may be TRBD1 (5 bases). Germline V gene sequence: CDR1 LGHNA, CDR2 YSLEER. The CDR3 is 13 residues long. The V end was cut by 4 bases, the J end by 2 bases, with 8 bases between. Here the CDR3 DNA reads TGCGCCAGCAGCCGGGGCGGCAACTATGGCTACACCTTC. Protein sequence: CASSRGGNYGYTF.

This clone has just a few counts. The chain couples TRBV11-3 to TRBJ2-7; 11 positions match TRBD1. Germline CDR1 reads SGHNT; CDR2 reads YENEEA. V lost 5 bases to trimming and J lost 8 bases; unmatched junction nucleotides: 5. This CDR3 has 13 amino acids. The CDR3: CASSPGQGDKQYF. The CDR3 DNA follows: TGTGCCAGCAGCCCGGGACAGGGGGACAAGCAGTACTTC.

The chain couples TRBV7-2 to TRBJ1-4; maybe TRBD1 (6 bases). The CDR3 loop spans 14 amino acids. Germline values: CDR1 SGHTA, CDR2 FQGNSA. V lost 5 bases and J lost 8, with 15 bases in between. The CDR3 DNA reads TGTGCCAGCAGCGAAAGGGACATAGGGGAAAAACTGTTTTTT. Translation: CASSERDIGEKLFF.

This clone was found a few times. The chain joins TRBV6-4 to TRBJ1-1, with no clear D. The germline V and J ends were trimmed by 4 bases and 6 bases, with 12 bases remaining between them. The germline gives CDR1 MRHNA, CDR2 SNTAGT. The CDR3 is 13 residues long. The CDR3 spells CASSVGFGAEAFF. In DNA form, the CDR3 reads TGTGCCAGCAGTGTGGGATTCGGGGCTGAAGCTTTCTTT.

The CDR3 loop is CASSTGQGSGTGELFF. The CDR3 nucleotides read TGTGCCAGTAGTACCGGACAGGGCTCGGGTACCGGGGAGCTGTTTTTT. This chain uses TRBV19 with TRBJ2-2; 8 nucleotides line up with TRBD1. Germline CDR1 LNHDA, CDR2 SQIVND (reference sequence). This CDR3 has 16 amino acids. V was pared by 4 bases and J by 5 bases, with 9 bases of the junction left unmatched. Based on the CDR3 plus reference TRBV19 and TRBJ2-2, the full variable domain is DGGITQSPKYLFRKEGQNVTLSCEQNLNHDAMYWYRQDPGQGLRLIYYSQIVNDFQKGDIAEGYSVSREKKESFPLTVTSAQKNPTAFYLCASSTGQGSGTGELFFGEGSRLTVL.

J is TRBJ2-1 and V is TRBV7-2; 7 bases line up with TRBD1. The CDR3 has 15 amino acids. The V and J ends lost 5 bases and 7 bases, in that order; junction bases with no gene match: 11. Germline-derived CDR1 and CDR2 are SGHTA and FQGNSA. CDR3 region: CASSPEGSRGNEQFF. DNA of the CDR3: TGTGCCAGCAGCCCTGAGGGTAGCAGGGGGAATGAGCAGTTCTTC.

The chain links TRBV5-1 to TRBJ2-7; maybe TRBD1 (6 bases). V lost 4 bases and J 1 base, leaving 12 bases between the germline ends. The CDR3 runs 14 residues. CDR1 and CDR2 (germline): SGHRS, YFSETQ. This CDR3 is CASSPRDTSYEQYF. In nucleotides, the CDR3 is TGCGCCAGCAGCCCCCGGGACACATCCTACGAGCAGTACTTC.

The V gene is TRBV5-1, the J gene TRBJ2-3, with D possibly being TRBD1 (5 bases). The V and J ends lost 0 bases and 4 bases respectively, with 9 bases between them. The V gene's germline CDR1 is SGHRS and CDR2 YFSETQ. The CDR3 is 14 residues long. CDR3 in DNA: TGCGCCAGCAGCTTGGAAGGGGCCCCAGATACGCAGTATTTT. Translation: CASSLEGAPDTQYF.